A single sample is the source of the 30 T cell receptor beta chains below, sequenced in a study of CD8+ T cells in alopecia areata. Sequencing relied on a cDNA template that was reverse transcribed from extracted RNA. Clones were read by immunoSEQ multiplex PCR, and TCRdb kept only the in-frame ones, dropping some. The data show about 150,000 clones, about 60% seen once. The source was CD4+ T cells sorted from blood, collected at week 0. The receptors were sampled from a human donor with alopecia areata.

The chain carries TRBV5-4 and TRBJ1-2; possibly TRBD1 for D (5 bases). CDR1 and CDR2 from the germline V gene are SGHNT and YYREEE (reference sequence). Trimming removed 4 bases at V and 4 bases at J, with 17 bases between. The length of the CDR3 is 15 residues. The CDR3 is CASSPGTARSYGYTF. Written as DNA, the CDR3 is TGTGCCAGCAGCCCCGGGACCGCCCGTTCCTATGGCTACACCTTC.

This chain connects TRBV7-2 to TRBJ1-2; a possible D gene is TRBD1 (5 bases). CDR1 and CDR2 from the germline V gene are SGHTA and FQGNSA. V lost 4 bases and J 4 bases, leaving 13 bases between the germline ends. This CDR3 is built from 14 residues. DNA of the CDR3: TGTGCCAGCAGCTCCCGGGGGAGAGGCTATGGCTACACCTTC. This gives the protein CASSSRGRGYGYTF. The variable domain in full, with the rest retrieved from reference TRBV7-2 and TRBJ1-2, is GAGVSQSPSNKVTEKGKDVELRCDPISGHTALYWYRQSLGQGLEFLIYFQGNSAPDKSGLPSDRFSAERTGGSVSTLTIQRTQQEDSAVYLCASSSRGRGYGYTFGSGTRLTVV.

This clone was counted a few times. The chain uses TRBV6-5 and TRBJ1-5; D ambiguous. This CDR3 spans 13 amino acids. Trimming took 6 bases from V and 6 from J, leaving 12 bases between them. Per the germline V gene, CDR1 is MNHEY and CDR2 is SVGAGI. The DNA for the CDR3 is TGTGCCAGCAGCCAGCGTGAGGCTCAGCCCCAGCATTTT. As protein: CASSQREAQPQHF.

The chain joins TRBV6-1 to TRBJ1-1; no firm D call. Trimming left V 7 bases short and J 1 base short, with 16 bases between. This CDR3 contains 15 residues. Germline assignment: CDR1 MNHNS and CDR2 SASEGT. The CDR3 region is CASTLLVGANTEAFF. In DNA, the CDR3 is TGTGCCAGCACCCTCCTGGTTGGCGCGAACACTGAAGCTTTCTTT.

The chain has TRBV5-4 and TRBJ2-7; 10 bases are shared with TRBD2. V shed 0 bases, J shed 5 bases, and the junction held 2 bases outside the gene matches. Germline V gene lookup returns CDR1 SGHNT and CDR2 YYREEE (reference sequence). The CDR3 loop spans 14 amino acids. This chain's CDR3 is CASSLAGLADEQYF. For the CDR3, the DNA is TGTGCCAGCAGCTTGGCTGGACTAGCGGACGAGCAGTACTTC.

The CDR3 reads CASSLAGDRGYTF. DNA for the CDR3: TGCGCCAGCAGCTTGGCCGGGGATCGGGGCTACACCTTC. J is TRBJ1-2 and V is TRBV5-1, with D hard to call. The CDR3 totals 13 residues. From germline, CDR1 is SGHRS and CDR2 YFSETQ. V was cut by 0 bases and J by 8 bases, with 11 bases left in between.

The V call is TRBV2, the J call TRBJ1-6; 12 nucleotides agree with TRBD1. CDR1 is SNHLY and CDR2 is FYNNEI in the germline V gene. Germline trimming cut 5 bases from V and 10 bases from J; bases unmatched to any gene: 6. The CDR3 extends over 15 amino acids. CDR3 coding DNA: TGTGCCAGCAGTCTAACCGGGACAGGGGGCTCACCCCTCCACTTT. Amino acids: CASSLTGTGGSPLHF. Full variable domain (missing parts from reference TRBV2 and TRBJ1-6): EPEVTQTPSHQVTQMGQEVILRCVPISNHLYFYWYRQILGQKVEFLVSFYNNEISEKSEIFDDQFSVERPDGSNFTLKIRSTKLEDSAMYFCASSLTGTGGSPLHFGNGTRLTVT.

V gene TRBV6-5 combines with J gene TRBJ2-7; TRBD1 matches 8 bases. The CDR3 spans 14 residues. The germline V gene has CDR1 MNHEY and CDR2 SVGAGI. J lost 3 bases, V lost 5 bases, and 6 bases had no gene match. This CDR3 is CASSKTGDNYEQYF. DNA of the CDR3: TGTGCCAGCAGTAAGACAGGGGATAACTACGAGCAGTACTTC.

The gene calls are TRBV7-6 and TRBJ2-5, with 7 positions matching TRBD1. V lost 3 bases and J lost 5; bases outside the gene matches: 6. CDR1 is SGHVS and CDR2 is FNYEAQ in the germline V gene. The CDR3 has 14 amino acids. CDR3 sequence reads: CASSFQTGSETQYF. The CDR3 nucleotides read TGTGCCAGCAGCTTCCAGACAGGGTCCGAGACCCAGTACTTC.

This rearrangement joins TRBV7-8 to TRBJ1-3, with 7 positions matching TRBD1. The CDR3 extends over 15 amino acids. V lost 5 bases, J lost 0 bases, and 4 bases stayed unmatched. Germline loops: CDR1 SGHVS, CDR2 FQNEAQ. The CDR3 reads CASSPQGNSGNTIYF. The CDR3 DNA reads TGTGCCAGCAGCCCACAGGGGAACTCTGGAAACACCATATATTTT.

The chain links TRBV2 to TRBJ2-2; D is ambiguous. Trimming stripped 1 base from V and 5 bases from J, with 8 bases between. The CDR3 consists of 14 residues. Germline CDR1 SNHLY, CDR2 FYNNEI. As DNA, the CDR3 is TGTGCCAGCAGTGAAGGTTTGAGGACCGGGGAGCTGTTTTTT. Its protein is CASSEGLRTGELFF. Full variable domain (outside the CDR3, taken from reference TRBV2 and TRBJ2-2): EPEVTQTPSHQVTQMGQEVILRCVPISNHLYFYWYRQILGQKVEFLVSFYNNEISEKSEIFDDQFSVERPDGSNFTLKIRSTKLEDSAMYFCASSEGLRTGELFFGEGSRLTVL.

The CDR3, as DNA: TGTGCCAGCAGTTACCGGGACAGGGGACCTTATACCTTC. This encodes CASSYRDRGPYTF. The chain recombines TRBV6-5 with TRBJ1-2, with TRBD1 matching 10 bases. J lost 14 bases, V lost 2 bases, and 8 bases had no gene match. The CDR3 length is 13 residues. Germline V gene sequence: CDR1 MNHEY, CDR2 SVGAGI.

The chain recombines TRBV30 with TRBJ1-2; 9 bases are shared with TRBD1. Trimming cost V 2 bases and J 4 bases; bases outside gene matches: 5. Germline CDR1 reads GTSNPN; CDR2 reads SVGIG (reference sequence). The CDR3 has 14 residues. The CDR3 nucleotides read TGTGCCTGGAGTTCCGGGACAGGGCCCTATGGCTACACCTTC. Translating it yields CAWSSGTGPYGYTF. Variable domain in full (rest from reference TRBV30 and TRBJ1-2): SQTIHQWPATLVQPVGSPLSLECTVEGTSNPNLYWYRQAAGRGLQLLFYSVGIGQISSEVPQNLSASRPQDRQFILSSKKLLLSDSGFYLCAWSSGTGPYGYTFGSGTRLTVV.

This clone has only one observation. The rearrangement uses TRBV9 and TRBJ2-7, with TRBD2 matching over 9 bases. V lost 0 bases to trimming and J lost 3 bases; unmatched junction nucleotides: 4. In germline, CDR1 is SGDLS, CDR2 YYNGEE. The CDR3 spans 15 residues. The CDR3 region has the DNA TGTGCCAGCAGCGTAGCGTCTAGCGGGAACTACGAGCAGTACTTC. Encoded protein: CASSVASSGNYEQYF.

This CDR3 reads CAISGTGRSDGYTF. CDR3 bases: TGTGCCATTAGCGGGACAGGGCGTTCGGATGGCTACACCTTC. This chain joins TRBV10-3 and TRBJ1-2; the match to TRBD1 covers 9 bases. After removal of 9 bases from V and 6 bases from J, the junction contained 11 bases not matched to a gene. This CDR3 contains 14 residues. Germline CDR1 is ENHRY and CDR2 is SYGVKD.

The chain couples TRBV29-1 to TRBJ1-2, with TRBD1 matching 10 bases. The J segment lost 5 bases and the V segment lost 7 bases, leaving 10 bases of the junction unmatched. This CDR3 has 14 residues. CDR1 SQVTM and CDR2 ANQGSEA come from the germline V gene. In nucleotides, the CDR3 is TGCAGCGCGGGCAGCCCGGGACAGGGGTATGGCTACACCTTC. Its protein is CSAGSPGQGYGYTF.

The chain carries TRBV27 and TRBJ1-2, with 7 bases aligning to TRBD1. The CDR3 consists of 13 residues. The V segment lost 4 bases and the J segment 6 bases; nucleotides outside the gene matches: 5. From germline, CDR1 is MNHEY and CDR2 SMNVEV (reference sequence). CDR3 residues: CASSSLDRDGYTF. Here the CDR3 DNA reads TGTGCCAGCAGTTCCCTAGACAGGGATGGCTACACCTTC.

This chain links TRBV29-1 with TRBJ2-3; TRBD1 is a possible D gene (5 bases). The germline V gene has CDR1 SQVTM and CDR2 ANQGSEA. This CDR3 contains 14 residues. V was cut by 4 bases and J by 0 bases, with 11 bases left in between. The CDR3 protein is CSVGGSTSTDTQYF. The DNA for the CDR3 is TGCAGCGTTGGGGGCAGCACTAGCACAGATACGCAGTATTTT.

This clone was detected a few times. This sequence joins TRBV5-1 and TRBJ2-6; D is possibly TRBD2 (5 bases). Germline CDR1 reads SGHRS; CDR2 reads YFSETQ. Trimming took 4 bases from V and 0 from J, leaving 8 bases between them. The CDR3 covers 15 residues. The CDR3 loop is CASSREGSGANVLTF. DNA for the CDR3: TGCGCCAGCAGCCGCGAGGGCTCTGGGGCCAACGTCCTGACTTTC. The full variable domain, its missing parts supplied by reference TRBV5-1 and TRBJ2-6, is KAGVTQTPRYLIKTRGQQVTLSCSPISGHRSVSWYQQTPGQGLQFLFEYFSETQRNKGNFPGRFSGRQFSNSRSEMNVSTLELGDSALYLCASSREGSGANVLTFGAGSRLTVL.

In the case of this clone: Other DNA sequences in the same sample also yield this CDR3. The V gene is TRBV30, the J gene TRBJ1-4; D is unclear. Trimming pared 2 bases from V and 8 bases from J, leaving 9 bases between. The CDR3 contains 12 residues. Germline V CDR1 and CDR2: GTSNPN, SVGIG (reference sequence). The CDR3 DNA reads as TGTGCCTGGAGTCCCCCTGGGGAAAAACTGTTTTTT. Its translation: CAWSPPGEKLFF.

The chain uses TRBV4-1 and TRBJ1-5; weak D call: TRBD1 (5 bases). This CDR3 spans 15 amino acids. Trimming pared 3 bases from V and 5 bases from J, leaving 14 bases between. Germline V lookup: CDR1 MGHRA, CDR2 YSYEKL. CDR3 bases: TGCGCCAGCAGCCAGATCCAGGGTCTTGATCAGCCCCAGCATTTT. This encodes CASSQIQGLDQPQHF.

The rearrangement joins TRBV18 to TRBJ2-6; weak D call: TRBD2 (5 bases). The CDR3 covers 16 residues. Germline lookup yields CDR1 KGHSH and CDR2 LQKENI. With 0 bases removed from V and 4 bases from J, the gap between germline ends came to 10 bases. The CDR3, as DNA: TGTGCCAGCTCACCACCGCCGGGATCCGGGGCCAACGTCCTGACTTTC. Encoded protein: CASSPPPGSGANVLTF.

The table lists this clone with a count of one. The chain couples TRBV7-9 to TRBJ2-2, with TRBD2 as a possible D gene (5 bases). V was trimmed by 5 bases and J by 1 base, leaving 14 bases between them. The CDR3 is 16 residues long. CDR1 is SEHNR and CDR2 is FQNEAQ in the germline V gene (reference sequence). CDR3 region: CASSASGKGNTGELFF. For the CDR3, the DNA is TGTGCCAGCAGCGCCTCGGGGAAGGGGAACACCGGGGAGCTGTTTTTT.

This chain connects TRBV30 to TRBJ2-1, with TRBD2 matching 12 bases. This CDR3 region has 12 residues. The germline gives CDR1 GTSNPN, CDR2 SVGIG (reference sequence). V lost 3 bases, J lost 13 bases, and 4 bases stayed unmatched. CDR3 protein: CAWRSSGGAQFF. As DNA, the CDR3 is TGTGCCTGGAGATCTAGCGGGGGGGCTCAGTTCTTC.

The rearrangement joins TRBV30 to TRBJ1-6; D not resolved. This CDR3 is 16 amino acids long. The germline gives CDR1 GTSNPN, CDR2 SVGIG (reference sequence). Deletions cut 0 bases from V and 4 bases from J, with 13 bases between. The CDR3, as DNA: TGTGCCTGGAGTGTACTGGCCCGGGGTTATAATTCACCCCTCCACTTT. Amino acids: CAWSVLARGYNSPLHF.

This chain connects TRBV9 to TRBJ2-1, with 8 bases that match TRBD2. V was clipped by 4 bases and J by 3 bases; unmatched bases: 12. Germline loops: CDR1 SGDLS, CDR2 YYNGEE. The CDR3 length is 17 residues. The CDR3, as DNA: TGTGCCAGCAGCCCCGCGGTTGGGACTAGGCTCTACAATGAGCAGTTCTTC. Amino acids: CASSPAVGTRLYNEQFF. Variable domain in full (rest from reference TRBV9 and TRBJ2-1): DSGVTQTPKHLITATGQRVTLRCSPRSGDLSVYWYQQSLDQGLQFLIQYYNGEERAKGNILERFSAQQFPDLHSELNLSSLELGDSALYFCASSPAVGTRLYNEQFFGPGTRLTVL.

This clone was counted only a few times. The chain recombines TRBV21-1 with TRBJ1-6. TRBV21-1 is noted as a pseudogene. The CDR3 has 12 residues. The CDR3 sequence is CASSNGETPLHF. In DNA form, the CDR3 reads TGTGCCAGCAGCAACGGGGAAACACCCCTCCACTTT.

This CDR3 reads CASSTRTGDEQYF. In DNA form, the CDR3 reads TGTGCCAGTAGTACCCGGACAGGGGACGAGCAGTACTTC. The rearrangement uses TRBV19 and TRBJ2-7; 9 positions agree with TRBD1. CDR3 length: 13 amino acids. Germline CDR1 and CDR2: LNHDA and SQIVND (reference sequence). The J segment lost 5 bases and the V segment lost 4 bases, leaving 3 bases of the junction unmatched.

V and J are TRBV2 and TRBJ2-1, with D unresolved. V shed 9 bases and J shed 6 bases, with 9 bases lying between them. The CDR3 is 11 amino acids. Germline CDR1 SNHLY, CDR2 FYNNEI. CDR3 sequence reads: CASSDFNEQFF. CDR3 DNA sequence: TGTGCCAGTTCCGACTTCAATGAGCAGTTCTTC.

This chain links TRBV5-1 with TRBJ2-3; 7 nucleotides agree with TRBD2. The CDR3 totals 18 residues. J was trimmed by 3 bases and V by 4 bases; bases with no gene match: 17. Germline assignment: CDR1 SGHRS and CDR2 YFSETQ. The CDR3 here is CASSPVRLGGGGTDTQYF. For the CDR3, the DNA is TGCGCCAGCAGCCCCGTCCGGCTCGGCGGGGGAGGGACAGATACGCAGTATTTT.